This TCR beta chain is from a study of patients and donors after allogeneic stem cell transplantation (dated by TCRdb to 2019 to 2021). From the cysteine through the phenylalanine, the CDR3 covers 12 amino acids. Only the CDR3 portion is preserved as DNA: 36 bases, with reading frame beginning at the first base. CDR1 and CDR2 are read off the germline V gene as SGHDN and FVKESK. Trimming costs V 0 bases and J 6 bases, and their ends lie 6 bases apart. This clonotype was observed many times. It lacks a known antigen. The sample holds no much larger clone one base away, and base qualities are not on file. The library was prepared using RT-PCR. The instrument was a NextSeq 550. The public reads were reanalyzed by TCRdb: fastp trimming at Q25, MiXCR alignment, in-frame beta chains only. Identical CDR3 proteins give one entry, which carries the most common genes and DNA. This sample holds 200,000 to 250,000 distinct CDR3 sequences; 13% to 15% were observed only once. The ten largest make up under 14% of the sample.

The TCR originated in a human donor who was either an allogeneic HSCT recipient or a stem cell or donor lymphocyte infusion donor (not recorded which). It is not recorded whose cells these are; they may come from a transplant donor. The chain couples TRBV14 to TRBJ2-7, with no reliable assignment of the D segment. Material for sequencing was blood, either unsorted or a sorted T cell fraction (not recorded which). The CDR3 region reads CASSQDFGEQYF. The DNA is TGTGCCAGCAGCCAAGATTTTGGCGAGCAGTACTTC.